One and the same sample provided the 27 T cell receptor beta chains below, sequenced in a study of blood T cell repertoires in COVID-19. The method was immunoSEQ multiplex PCR; TCRdb's version includes in-frame clones alone and lacks a portion of them. In the table there are roughly 150,000 clones, 82% of which are singletons. The sequenced sample consisted of peripheral blood. These receptors were collected from a woman older than 75 with acute or convalescent COVID-19.

This sequence joins TRBV6-2 or TRBV6-3 and TRBJ2-7; 9 positions agree with TRBD2. The CDR3 totals 13 residues. Per germline, CDR1 MNHEY and CDR2 SVGEGT. J lost 13 bases, V lost 0 bases, and 7 bases had no gene match. CDR3 residues: CASSYSMTSGGYF. CDR3 nucleotide sequence: TGTGCCAGCAGTTACTCGATGACTAGCGGAGGTTACTTC.

The chain joins TRBV6-5 to TRBJ1-5; TRBD1 matches at 9 bases. The CDR3 length is 15 residues. V shed 5 bases, J shed 7 bases, and the junction held 9 bases outside the gene matches. From germline, CDR1 is MNHEY and CDR2 SVGAGI. Here the CDR3 DNA reads TGTGCCAGCAGTCTAATTCGGACAGGGGACCAGCCCCAGCATTTT. This encodes CASSLIRTGDQPQHF.

V and J are TRBV5-8 and TRBJ1-5; D remains unclear. CDR1 is SGHTS, CDR2 YDEGEE, per germline. This CDR3 is built from 16 residues. Between the trimmed V and J ends, which lost 0 bases and 4 bases, there was a span of 14 bases. The CDR3 here is CASSLEVSGSNQPQHF. DNA of the CDR3: TGTGCCAGCAGCTTGGAGGTTTCCGGGAGTAATCAGCCCCAGCATTTT. Based on the CDR3 plus reference TRBV5-8 and TRBJ1-5, the full variable domain is EAGVTQSPTHLIKTRGQQATLRCSPISGHTSVYWYQQALGLGLQFLLWYDEGEERNRGNFPPRFSGRQFPNYSSELNVNALELEDSALYLCASSLEVSGSNQPQHFGDGTRLSIL.

The chain uses TRBV7-9 and TRBJ2-5, with no clear D. CDR1 and CDR2 (germline): SEHNR, FQNEAQ (reference sequence). The V end was cut by 1 base, the J end by 2 bases, with 11 bases between. The CDR3 consists of 15 residues. This chain's CDR3 is CASSLDWAEQETQYF. The CDR3 coding sequence is TGTGCCAGCAGCTTAGATTGGGCCGAACAAGAGACCCAGTACTTC.

This rearrangement joins TRBV19 to TRBJ2-1, with TRBD2 matching 14 bases. The germline V gene has CDR1 LNHDA and CDR2 SQIVND (reference sequence). The CDR3 loop spans 18 amino acids. The junction had 9 bases not matched to a gene; V was cut back by 1 base and J by 7 bases. CDR3 sequence: CASSIVGGLAGVRNEQFF. CDR3 sequence (DNA): TGTGCCAGTAGTATAGTTGGGGGACTAGCGGGAGTAAGGAATGAGCAGTTCTTC.

V and J are TRBV11-3 and TRBJ2-1, with 9 bases matching TRBD1. V shed 5 bases and J 5 bases; nucleotides not matched to a gene: 7. This CDR3 spans 15 amino acids. Germline V gives CDR1 SGHNT, CDR2 YENEEA. The CDR3 coding sequence is TGTGCCAGCAGCCCTGGGGGACAGGGCAACAATGAGCAGTTCTTC. Translating it yields CASSPGGQGNNEQFF.

In its sample, this clone was seen a few times. The CDR3 sequence is CASSQDGREGRHSTDTQYF. In nucleotides, the CDR3 is TGCGCCAGCAGCCAAGATGGTCGGGAGGGCCGCCATAGCACAGATACGCAGTATTTT. The chain carries TRBV4-1 and TRBJ2-3; 8 bases map to TRBD2. The V segment lost 0 bases and the J segment 0 bases; nucleotides outside the gene matches: 11. The CDR3 runs to 19 residues. Germline V CDR1 and CDR2: MGHRA, YSYEKL.

CDR3 DNA sequence: TGTGCCAGCCGCGACCCCAGGGTCCGAGAGACCCAGTACTTC. It yields the protein CASRDPRVRETQYF. The chain carries TRBV7-8 and TRBJ2-5; D may be TRBD1 (5 bases). The CDR3 totals 14 residues. The germline CDR1 and CDR2 sequences are SGHVS and FQNEAQ. The germline V and J ends were trimmed by 8 bases and 4 bases, with 17 bases remaining between them. The entire variable domain, with the rest obtained from reference TRBV7-8 and TRBJ2-5, is as follows: GAGVSQSPRYKVAKRGQDVALRCDPISGHVSLFWYQQALGQGPEFLTYFQNEAQLDKSGLPSDRFFAERPEGSVSTLKIQRTQQEDSAVYLCASRDPRVRETQYFGPGTRLLVL.

J is TRBJ2-5 and V is TRBV5-6; TRBD1 matches at 7 bases. V lost 4 bases to trimming and J lost 2 bases; unmatched junction nucleotides: 8. Germline CDR1 reads SGHDT; CDR2 reads YYEEEE. The CDR3 totals 15 residues. CDR3 nucleotides: TGTGCCAGCAGCCCCAGGAGACAGGGTCAAGAGACCCAGTACTTC. This encodes CASSPRRQGQETQYF.

This clone was recorded only once. The V call is TRBV4-1, the J call TRBJ1-1; D may be TRBD1 (5 bases). Germline CDR1 MGHRA, CDR2 YSYEKL. Trimming took off 0 bases at V and 5 bases at J, with 19 bases between the two ends. This CDR3 region has 17 residues. The CDR3 DNA is TGCGCCAGCAGCCAAGACAGTTCTGAAGGGGTGGGAACTGAAGCTTTCTTT. Encoded protein: CASSQDSSEGVGTEAFF.

The rearrangement links TRBV15 to TRBJ2-7; D perhaps matches TRBD2 (5 bases). This CDR3 has 14 amino acids. Germline CDR1 reads LNHNV; CDR2 reads YYDKDF (reference sequence). V gave up 0 bases and J gave up 6 bases, with 12 bases separating them. CDR3 protein: CATSRDWTPGEQYF. In DNA form, the CDR3 reads TGTGCCACCAGCAGAGATTGGACTCCAGGCGAGCAGTACTTC.

The CDR3 reads CASSVRGRGQTQYF. CDR3 DNA sequence: TGTGCCAGCAGCGTCAGGGGGCGCGGGCAGACCCAGTACTTC. This chain links TRBV7-9 with TRBJ2-5; 8 bases are shared with TRBD1. Germline-derived CDR1 and CDR2 are SEHNR and FQNEAQ (reference sequence). This CDR3 has 14 amino acids. V gave up 5 bases and J gave up 6 bases; unmatched junction bases: 8.

Points on this clone: The identical CDR3 is also encoded by other nucleotide sequences in the sample. This chain connects TRBV27 to TRBJ2-3; TRBD2 agrees at 10 bases. CDR1 MNHEY and CDR2 SMNVEV come from the germline V gene (reference sequence). Germline trimming cut 8 bases from V and 3 bases from J; bases unmatched to any gene: 5. The CDR3 contains 14 residues. DNA for the CDR3: TGTGCCAGCGGGGCTAGCGGGAGTACAGATACGCAGTATTTT. This codes for CASGASGSTDTQYF.

The rearrangement links TRBV7-9 to TRBJ2-1; no definite D call. The V gene lost 4 bases and the J gene lost 10 bases, with 8 bases spanning the gap. CDR1 is SEHNR and CDR2 is FQNEAQ in the germline V gene (reference sequence). This CDR3 has 11 residues. CDR3 sequence: CASSSRGEQFF. Written as DNA, the CDR3 is TGTGCCAGCAGCTCCCGAGGCGAGCAGTTCTTC. Based on the CDR3 plus reference TRBV7-9 and TRBJ2-1, the full variable domain is DTGVSQNPRHKITKRGQNVTFRCDPISEHNRLYWYRQTLGQGPEFLTYFQNEAQLEKSRLLSDRFSAERPKGSFSTLEIQRTEQGDSAMYLCASSSRGEQFFGPGTRLTVL.

The chain employs TRBV18 and TRBJ2-2; the D gene is possibly TRBD1 (5 bases). Germline V gene sequence: CDR1 KGHSH, CDR2 LQKENI. The CDR3 totals 16 residues. V lost 1 base and J 1 base, leaving 10 bases between the germline ends. The CDR3 DNA reads as TGTGCCAGCTCACCACTCCCGACAGTGAACACCGGGGAGCTGTTTTTT. It is translated as CASSPLPTVNTGELFF.

The chain carries TRBV5-1 and TRBJ1-4; the match to TRBD1 covers 8 bases. J gave up 8 bases and V 4 bases, and 7 bases lay outside the gene matches. The CDR3 contains 14 residues. Germline V gene lookup returns CDR1 SGHRS and CDR2 YFSETQ. The CDR3 here is CASSPPGQEEKLFF. CDR3 nucleotide sequence: TGCGCCAGCAGCCCCCCGGGACAGGAAGAAAAACTGTTTTTT.

V gene TRBV5-1 combines with J gene TRBJ2-4; tentative D call: TRBD2 (5 bases). The CDR3 is made up of 15 amino acids. Germline V gene data show CDR1 as SGHRS and CDR2 as YFSETQ. Trimming pared 0 bases from V and 5 bases from J, leaving 12 bases between. CDR3 residues: CASSLGGFSQNIQYF. CDR3 in DNA: TGCGCCAGCAGCTTGGGAGGGTTCTCCCAAAACATTCAGTACTTC.

The chain links TRBV25-1 to TRBJ2-5, with 7 bases fitting TRBD1. After removal of 6 bases from V and 5 bases from J, the junction contained 9 bases not matched to a gene. In germline, CDR1 is MGHDK, CDR2 SYGVNS. The CDR3 extends over 14 amino acids. This CDR3 is CASSVTGLGETQYF. CDR3 DNA: TGTGCCAGCAGCGTGACAGGGCTCGGGGAGACCCAGTACTTC.

The chain employs TRBV29-1 and TRBJ2-7, with unresolved D. Trimming took 4 bases from V and 6 from J, leaving 4 bases between them. The CDR3 has 9 residues. Germline V lookup: CDR1 SQVTM, CDR2 ANQGSEA. CDR3 in amino acids: CSVVSEQYF. Written as DNA, the CDR3 is TGCAGCGTTGTCAGCGAGCAGTACTTC.

This chain connects TRBV5-6 to TRBJ1-5; D is possibly TRBD1 (6 bases). Germline lookup yields CDR1 SGHDT and CDR2 YYEEEE. This CDR3 region has 14 residues. V lost 3 bases and J 4 bases, leaving 11 bases between the germline ends. CDR3 residues: CASSWDTENQPQHF. CDR3 bases: TGTGCCAGCAGCTGGGACACCGAGAATCAGCCCCAGCATTTT. Complete variable domain (other parts from reference TRBV5-6 and TRBJ1-5): DAGVTQSPTHLIKTRGQQVTLRCSPKSGHDTVSWYQQALGQGPQFIFQYYEEEERQRGNFPDRFSGHQFPNYSSELNVNALLLGDSALYLCASSWDTENQPQHFGDGTRLSIL.

V is TRBV2 and J is TRBJ1-1; 10 positions match TRBD1. The CDR3 extends over 13 amino acids. Germline CDR1 and CDR2: SNHLY and FYNNEI. V was pared by 9 bases and J by 5 bases, with 6 bases of the junction left unmatched. In nucleotides, the CDR3 is TGTGCCAGGACAGGGGGCGGTGGTACTGAAGCTTTCTTT. Amino acids: CARTGGGGTEAFF.

The table lists this clone with a few counts. This chain connects TRBV19 to TRBJ1-5, with D possibly TRBD1 on 6 matching bases. The CDR3 extends over 15 amino acids. Trimming pared 3 bases from V and 0 bases from J, leaving 9 bases between. Germline V gives CDR1 LNHDA, CDR2 SQIVND (reference sequence). The CDR3 coding sequence is TGTGCCAGTAGTATCTGGGGGCCTAGCAATCAGCCCCAGCATTTT. This encodes CASSIWGPSNQPQHF.

The genes are TRBV20-1 and TRBJ1-1, with D uncertain. Germline V gene lookup returns CDR1 DFQATT and CDR2 SNEGSKA (reference sequence). This CDR3 has 11 residues. The CDR3 DNA follows: TGCAGACAACACATGAACACTGAAGCTTTCTTT. It encodes CRQHMNTEAFF.

This sequence joins TRBV15 and TRBJ1-5; D gene unclear. The germline V gene has CDR1 LNHNV and CDR2 YYDKDF (reference sequence). CDR3 length equals 13 residues. The germline V and J ends were trimmed by 0 bases and 6 bases, with 6 bases remaining between them. CDR3 nucleotides: TGTGCCACCAGCAGAGATCTAGGTCAGCCCCAGCATTTT. It codes for CATSRDLGQPQHF.

The V call is TRBV18, the J call TRBJ1-2; 7 bases are a match to TRBD1. V lost 8 bases and J lost 4; bases outside the gene matches: 10. The germline CDR1 and CDR2 sequences are KGHSH and LQKENI. This CDR3 has 14 amino acids. The CDR3 nucleotides read TGTGCCAGCACAACCGACAGGGACACCTATGGCTACACCTTC. It is translated as CASTTDRDTYGYTF.

The V and J genes are TRBV20-1 and TRBJ1-2; the D is unclear. Looked up from germline, CDR1 is DFQATT and CDR2 is SNEGSKA (reference sequence). The CDR3 extends over 11 amino acids. Trimming cost V 4 bases and J 8 bases, with 11 bases left between them. The CDR3, as DNA: TGCAGTGCTAACCGCGGCGAGGGCTACACCTTC. Protein product: CSANRGEGYTF.

The rearrangement uses TRBV5-1 and TRBJ2-1; 7 bases agree with TRBD1. The ends lost 4 bases at V and 7 bases at J; junction bases unmatched: 2. Germline CDR1 and CDR2: SGHRS and YFSETQ. This CDR3 region has 12 residues. CDR3 sequence reads: CASSRDSNEQFF. CDR3 bases: TGCGCCAGCAGCCGGGACAGTAATGAGCAGTTCTTC.